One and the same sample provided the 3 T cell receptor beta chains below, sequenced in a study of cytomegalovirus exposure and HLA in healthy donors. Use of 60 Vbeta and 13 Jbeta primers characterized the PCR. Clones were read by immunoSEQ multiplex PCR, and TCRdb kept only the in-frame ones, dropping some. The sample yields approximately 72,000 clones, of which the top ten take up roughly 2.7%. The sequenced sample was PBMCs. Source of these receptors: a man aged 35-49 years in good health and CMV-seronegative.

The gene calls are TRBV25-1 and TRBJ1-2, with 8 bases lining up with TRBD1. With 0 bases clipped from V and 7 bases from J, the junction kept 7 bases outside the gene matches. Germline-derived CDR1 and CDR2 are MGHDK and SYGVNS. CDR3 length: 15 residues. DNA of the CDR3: TGTGCCAGCAGTGAATATTTTAGTGACAGGGGTGGCTACACCTTC. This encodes CASSEYFSDRGGYTF.

The chain's CDR3 is CAWSGGNYGYTF. In DNA form, the CDR3 reads TGTGCCTGGAGTGGAGGGAACTATGGCTACACCTTC. The gene calls are TRBV30 and TRBJ1-2; D not certain. The ends were cut back, 1 base at V and 2 bases at J, with 5 bases in the middle. Germline loops: CDR1 GTSNPN, CDR2 SVGIG (reference sequence). The CDR3 loop spans 12 amino acids.

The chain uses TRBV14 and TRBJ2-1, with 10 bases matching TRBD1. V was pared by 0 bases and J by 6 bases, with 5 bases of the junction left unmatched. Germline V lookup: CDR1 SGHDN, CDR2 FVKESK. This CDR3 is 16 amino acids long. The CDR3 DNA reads TGTGCCAGCAGCCAAGATCGAGGGACAGGGGTCAATGAGCAGTTCTTC. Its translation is CASSQDRGTGVNEQFF.